This T cell receptor beta chain was profiled in a study of blood T cell repertoires in COVID-19. Patients in Seattle were enrolled during active infection, then followed longitudinally. Germline V gives CDR1 KGHSH, CDR2 LQKENI. J was trimmed by 5 bases and V by 1 base; bases with no gene match: 13. The CDR3 sequence is 17 residues long. Profiling relied on immunoSEQ multiplex PCR, and the TCRdb table lists in-frame clones only, not all of them. The data contain 250,000 to 350,000 clones, about 86% of them singletons. The specimen sequenced was peripheral blood. The rearrangement links TRBV18 to TRBJ2-7; 8 positions match TRBD1. This sequence originates from a person aged 70 to 79 with COVID-19, enrolled during active disease. CDR3 DNA sequence: TGTGCCAGCTCACCACTATCCGGACAGGGAACCACAGACGAGCAGTACTTC. Translated, it gives CASSPLSGQGTTDEQYF. Variable domain in full (rest from reference TRBV18 and TRBJ2-7): NAGVMQNPRHLVRRRGQEARLRCSPMKGHSHVYWYRQLPEEGLKFMVYLQKENIIDESGMPKERFSAEFPKEGPSILRIQQVVRGDSAAYFCASSPLSGQGTTDEQYFGPGTRLTVT.